These 26 T cell receptor beta chains share one sample of origin, sequenced in a study of blood T cell repertoires in COVID-19. Assay used: immunoSEQ multiplex PCR; TCRdb lists only in-frame clones, some missing. This sample carries a few hundred thousand clones, 80% to 90% of them seen once, and the ten largest clones take roughly 1%. The specimen sequenced was PBMCs or T cells enriched from blood (not recorded which). All receptors derive from a young man who had recovered from COVID-19.

Only one count was recorded for this clone. The chain combines TRBV3-1 (or the pseudogene TRBV3-2) with TRBJ2-5, with TRBD1 matching 8 bases. V gave up 4 bases and J gave up 5 bases; unmatched junction bases: 18. CDR3 length: 18 amino acids. Germline CDR1 reads LGHDT; CDR2 reads YNNKEL (reference sequence). This CDR3 is CASSPGSAETGDMETQYF. DNA of the CDR3: TGTGCCAGCAGCCCTGGCTCCGCCGAGACAGGGGATATGGAGACCCAGTACTTC.

This clone was seen a single time. The V call is TRBV7-2, the J call TRBJ2-7, with TRBD1 identical over 7 bases. CDR1 is SGHTA and CDR2 is FQGNSA in the germline V gene. V lost 7 bases to trimming and J lost 4 bases; unmatched junction nucleotides: 10. The CDR3 sequence is 14 residues long. CDR3 protein: CASTGQEGKYEQYF. In DNA form, the CDR3 reads TGTGCCAGCACCGGACAGGAAGGGAAATACGAGCAGTACTTC.

The chain carries TRBV19 and TRBJ2-1, with 9 bases that match TRBD1. CDR3 size: 14 residues. Per germline, CDR1 LNHDA and CDR2 SQIVND (reference sequence). V was pared by 3 bases and J by 10 bases, with 7 bases of the junction left unmatched. The CDR3, as DNA: TGTGCCAGTAGTATGGACAGGGGAACCCCCGAGCAGTTCTTC. It encodes CASSMDRGTPEQFF.

CDR3 bases: TGTGCCAGCAAGAGAGGACAGACGAACACTGAAGCTTTCTTT. As protein: CASKRGQTNTEAFF. This chain joins TRBV27 and TRBJ1-1, with D perhaps TRBD1 (6 bases). V was cut by 7 bases and J by 1 base, with 13 bases left in between. The CDR3 is 14 residues long. Germline CDR1 is MNHEY and CDR2 is SMNVEV (reference sequence).

In its sample, this clone was seen once. V usage is TRBV7-9 and J usage is TRBJ2-7, with TRBD2 matching over 13 bases. This CDR3 is built from 16 residues. V shed 5 bases, J shed 4 bases, and the junction held 8 bases outside the gene matches. Per germline, CDR1 SEHNR and CDR2 FQNEAQ (reference sequence). CDR3 region: CASSPGTSGISYEQYF. The CDR3 DNA sequence: TGTGCCAGCAGCCCTGGGACTAGCGGGATTTCGTACGAGCAGTACTTC.

This chain connects TRBV27 to TRBJ2-1, with 9 bases lining up with TRBD2. V was pared by 5 bases and J by 4 bases, with 12 bases of the junction left unmatched. The CDR3 is made up of 17 amino acids. Germline V CDR1 and CDR2: MNHEY, SMNVEV (reference sequence). The CDR3 sequence: CASSLIHTSGRYNEQFF. Written as DNA, the CDR3 is TGTGCCAGCAGTCTCATACATACCAGCGGGAGGTACAATGAGCAGTTCTTC.

V is TRBV3-1 (or the pseudogene TRBV3-2) and J is TRBJ2-2; the match to TRBD2 covers 14 bases. Germline V gene sequence: CDR1 LGHDT, CDR2 YNNKEL (reference sequence). The CDR3 totals 16 residues. Trimming cost V 4 bases and J 7 bases; bases outside gene matches: 5. The CDR3 reads CASSPRLAGGDGELFF. The CDR3 coding sequence is TGTGCCAGCAGCCCCCGACTAGCGGGAGGGGACGGGGAGCTGTTTTTT.

This chain links TRBV19 with TRBJ2-7; a possible D gene is TRBD2 (6 bases). V shed 7 bases and J shed 6 bases, with 16 bases lying between them. This CDR3 is built from 13 residues. Germline V lookup: CDR1 LNHDA, CDR2 SQIVND (reference sequence). In DNA, the CDR3 is TGTGCCAGTACCCCCAGCCCCGGGGGCGAGCAGTACTTC. Protein product: CASTPSPGGEQYF.

The sample holds a few counts of this clone. DNA of the CDR3: TGTGCCAGCAGCTCCCGGGACAGGGAAGAATTCACCGGGGAGCTGTTTTTT. Translated, it gives CASSSRDREEFTGELFF. This chain joins TRBV7-9 and TRBJ2-2, with TRBD1 matching over 9 bases. With 4 bases clipped from V and 4 bases from J, the junction kept 10 bases outside the gene matches. This CDR3 has 17 residues. Germline CDR1 reads SEHNR; CDR2 reads FQNEAQ (reference sequence).

This clone occurred a few times. This rearrangement joins TRBV29-1 to TRBJ1-2, with no clear D. Germline CDR1 and CDR2: SQVTM and ANQGSEA. Trimming removed 3 bases from V and 6 bases from J, with 8 bases in between. The CDR3 is 11 residues long. The chain's CDR3 is CSVDLSNGYTF. In DNA form, the CDR3 reads TGCAGCGTTGATCTGAGCAATGGCTACACCTTC. Combining the CDR3 with reference TRBV29-1 and TRBJ1-2 gives the whole variable domain SAVISQKPSRDICQRGTSLTIQCQVDSQVTMMFWYRQQPGQSLTLIATANQGSEATYESGFVIDKFPISRPNLTFSTLTVSNMSPEDSSIYLCSVDLSNGYTFGSGTRLTVV.

The chain combines TRBV5-1 with TRBJ2-7; tentative D call: TRBD1 (6 bases). CDR1 and CDR2 (germline): SGHRS, YFSETQ. With 3 bases removed from V and 6 bases from J, the gap between germline ends came to 19 bases. The CDR3 runs 15 residues. This CDR3 reads CASSYLDRRPSEQYF. The CDR3 bases are TGCGCCAGCAGCTATTTGGACAGACGTCCGAGCGAGCAGTACTTC.

V usage is TRBV4-1 and J usage is TRBJ2-7; D call uncertain. V was pared by 1 base and J by 1 base, with 8 bases between. Germline V CDR1 and CDR2: MGHRA, YSYEKL. This CDR3 is 14 amino acids long. CDR3 DNA: TGCGCCAGCAGCCAAGTTACTAAGTCCTACGAGCAGTACTTC. Translating it yields CASSQVTKSYEQYF.

This chain connects TRBV9 to TRBJ2-2; 8 bases match TRBD1. The germline V gene encodes CDR1 SGDLS and CDR2 YYNGEE. J lost 5 bases, V lost 3 bases, and 9 bases had no gene match. CDR3 length: 16 amino acids. This CDR3 reads CASSEPRTGWTGELFF. The CDR3 DNA is TGTGCCAGCAGCGAACCTAGGACAGGGTGGACCGGGGAGCTGTTTTTT.

V and J are TRBV7-8 and TRBJ1-2; a possible D gene is TRBD1 (6 bases). This CDR3 is 14 amino acids long. With 5 bases removed from V and 6 bases from J, the gap between germline ends came to 16 bases. Germline V gives CDR1 SGHVS, CDR2 FQNEAQ. CDR3 loop: CASSPWTAPDGYTF. The DNA of the CDR3 is TGTGCCAGCAGCCCGTGGACAGCGCCAGATGGCTACACCTTC.

The chain links TRBV27 to TRBJ1-1; D gene ambiguous. The CDR3 length is 17 residues. The germline V and J ends were trimmed by 6 bases and 0 bases, with 20 bases remaining between them. Germline CDR1 and CDR2: MNHEY and SMNVEV (reference sequence). CDR3 protein: CASSTLTRMGVNTEAFF. CDR3 coding DNA: TGTGCCAGCAGCACCCTAACAAGGATGGGAGTGAACACTGAAGCTTTCTTT.

The chain uses TRBV18 and TRBJ1-2, with D tentatively TRBD1 (6 bases). V lost 3 bases and J lost 0, with 11 bases in between. This CDR3 contains 15 residues. From germline, CDR1 is KGHSH and CDR2 LQKENI. CDR3 protein: CASSPMGTPNYGYTF. The CDR3 bases are TGTGCCAGCTCACCTATGGGGACACCTAACTATGGCTACACCTTC.

This chain uses TRBV9 with TRBJ1-4; 10 bases line up with TRBD1. CDR1 is SGDLS, CDR2 YYNGEE, per germline. The CDR3 is made up of 17 amino acids. With 5 bases clipped from V and 0 bases from J, the junction kept 7 bases outside the gene matches. The CDR3 here is CASSLPGTGATNEKLFF. The DNA for the CDR3 is TGTGCCAGCAGTCTACCCGGGACAGGGGCAACTAATGAAAAACTGTTTTTT.

This clone was counted a single time. A single base separates this from a much larger clone, so it may be a read error. The chain couples TRBV2 to TRBJ1-5; TRBD1 aligns across 9 bases. V was clipped by 3 bases and J by 2 bases; unmatched bases: 2. CDR1 and CDR2 from the germline V gene are SNHLY and FYNNEI. The CDR3 loop spans 15 amino acids. DNA of the CDR3: TGTGCCAGCAGTGACAGGACAGGGGGCAATCAGCCCCAGCATTTT. Residues: CASSDRTGGNQPQHF.

The genes are TRBV10-3 and TRBJ1-1, with D possibly TRBD1 on 6 matching bases. V was cut by 10 bases and J by 0 bases, with 12 bases left in between. The CDR3 extends over 13 amino acids. Germline V gene data show CDR1 as ENHRY and CDR2 as SYGVKD. CDR3 bases: TGTGCCACGCGGACAGCCATGAACACTGAAGCTTTCTTT. Its protein is CATRTAMNTEAFF.

The chain recombines TRBV20-1 with TRBJ1-5; D gene ambiguous. Germline CDR1 DFQATT, CDR2 SNEGSKA (reference sequence). This CDR3 is 12 amino acids long. V was clipped by 3 bases and J by 4 bases, with 7 bases between them. The CDR3 bases are TGCAGTGCTAGTCAACAGAATCAGCCCCAGCATTTT. This sequence encodes CSASQQNQPQHF.

The genes are TRBV2 and TRBJ1-5; D uncertain. This CDR3 is built from 15 residues. Germline CDR1 is SNHLY and CDR2 is FYNNEI. V was clipped by 1 base and J by 0 bases, with 7 bases between them. CDR3 sequence reads: CASSEGGSSNQPQHF. The CDR3 bases are TGTGCCAGCAGTGAAGGAGGGAGTAGCAATCAGCCCCAGCATTTT.

This sequence joins TRBV28 and TRBJ2-5; a weak D match, TRBD1 (6 bases). The CDR3 spans 12 residues. From germline, CDR1 is MDHEN and CDR2 SYDVKM. The ends were cut back, 6 bases at V and 4 bases at J, with 9 bases in the middle. CDR3 sequence reads: CASRLQGETQYF. For the CDR3, the DNA is TGTGCCAGCAGGCTACAGGGAGAGACCCAGTACTTC.

This chain links TRBV6-5 with TRBJ2-2; D unclear. Germline V gene lookup returns CDR1 MNHEY and CDR2 SVGAGI. The V gene lost 6 bases and the J gene lost 0 bases, with 8 bases spanning the gap. The CDR3 has 14 amino acids. CDR3 residues: CASRHVANTGELFF. The CDR3 bases are TGTGCCAGCAGACACGTCGCGAACACCGGGGAGCTGTTTTTT.

The rearrangement uses TRBV28 and TRBJ1-1; D is uncertain. CDR1 and CDR2 from the germline V gene are MDHEN and SYDVKM. V dropped 5 bases and J dropped 5 bases, with 12 bases sitting between them. This CDR3 has 13 residues. The CDR3, as DNA: TGTGCCAGCAGTCCTAGCATCATTACTGAAGCTTTCTTT. This gives the protein CASSPSIITEAFF.

Concerning this clone itself: Other nucleotide sequences from this sample produce the same CDR3. V gene TRBV7-9 combines with J gene TRBJ1-2, with D uncertain. Germline lookup yields CDR1 SEHNR and CDR2 FQNEAQ (reference sequence). With 1 base removed from V and 3 bases from J, the gap between germline ends came to 6 bases. CDR3 length: 13 amino acids. The CDR3 DNA is TGTGCCAGCAGCTTAGGTACAGACTATGGCTACACCTTC. This codes for CASSLGTDYGYTF.

The CDR3 loop is CAWSVPGKNIQYF. CDR3 bases: TGTGCCTGGAGTGTACCGGGGAAAAACATTCAGTACTTC. The chain is built from TRBV30 and TRBJ2-4; weak D call: TRBD2 (5 bases). Germline V gives CDR1 GTSNPN, CDR2 SVGIG (reference sequence). The CDR3 spans 13 residues. V was trimmed by 0 bases and J by 4 bases, leaving 7 bases between them.